This TCR beta chain was identified in a study of PD-1 blockade in classical Hodgkin lymphoma. General study findings and limits: Compared with baseline, CD4+ but not CD8+ TCR diversity had risen significantly by C4D1. Baseline diversity in complete responders resembled that of newly diagnosed patients. Factors driving the repertoire differences, possibly disease activity or prior therapy, remain undefined.

As for this clone: Its specificity is not known.

Here immunoSEQ multiplex PCR was the method, and the copy in TCRdb shows in-frame clones only, minus some. The sample includes tens of thousands of clones, 87% of them seen just once. In every patient, relapse followed autologous stem cell transplantation, while exposure to brentuximab vedotin differed. This sequence was found in a human donor with classical Hodgkin lymphoma. The sequences come from peripheral blood mononuclear cells (PBMCs), collected at baseline.

The CDR3 region is CASSLTSGQNTGELFF. The CDR3 DNA reads TGTGCCAGCAGCTTAACTAGCGGGCAGAACACCGGGGAGCTGTTTTTT. The gene calls are TRBV7-9 and TRBJ2-2; TRBD2 matches at 9 bases. J gave up 1 base and V 2 bases, and 2 bases lay outside the gene matches. Germline-derived CDR1 and CDR2 are SEHNR and FQNEAQ (reference sequence). There are 16 residues in the CDR3.